This entry is about one T cell receptor beta chain. The target of this receptor is not known. Base qualities are not recorded, but no much larger clone differs from it by a single base. This record comes from a study of CD8 T cells in Susac syndrome (dated by TCRdb to the late 2010s). At the level of the whole study: Among the sequenced Susac syndrome patients, five or six had clinically active disease and roughly eight were in clinical remission. At blood withdrawal, Susac syndrome patients were either therapy-naive, taking corticosteroids (in some cases with IVIg as well), or taking IVIg alone. Whether CD8+ T cell activation and differentiation in Susac syndrome was antigen driven was tested using repertoire sequencing. On the study overall, not on this receptor specifically: The TCR sequencing and HLA analysis was acknowledged to have included a relatively small number of individuals. In the CD4+ T cell repertoire of Susac syndrome patients, clonal expansion was not detected.

RNA was extracted using the RNeasy kit, and roughly 0.5 to 1 microgram was reverse transcribed with random hexamers. The immunoSEQ multiplex PCR assay, which covers 54 Vbeta and 13 Jbeta segments, was used to amplify TCR beta CDR3 regions. Bias from PCR amplification was corrected by using a synthetic template baseline for primer optimization and for computational correction. In the paper's pipeline: Reads were annotated to V, D and J genes per IMGT and analyzed with immunoSEQ Analyzer, keeping only productive sequences. Clonality was computed as one minus Shannon entropy normalized by log2 of the number of productive unique sequences. For each patient and control, public and private clones were evaluated within the 100 most prevalent clones. Susac-specific clones were defined as absent from healthy and MS cohorts, around 970 published viral clones and other ImmuneACCESS disease sequences. Using fastp at Q25 and MiXCR, TCRdb reprocessed the public reads and kept productive beta chains. All rows with the same CDR3 protein become a single entry with the most common DNA and genes. TCRdb assigned the V and J calls; the authors' analysis was not used. For this sample there are around 180,000 distinct CDR3 sequences; under 95% appear just once. The ten largest clones represent roughly 0.11% of the sample.

Trimming removed 4 bases from V and 6 bases from J; the gene matches leave 5 bases unexplained. The germline V gene (reference sequence) provides CDR1 SEHNR and CDR2 FQNEAQ. The CDR3 numbers 14 residues from cysteine through phenylalanine. This entry keeps only the CDR3 DNA: 42 bases, framed from base 1. Peripheral blood CD8+ and CD4+ T cells from healthy donors, Susac syndrome patients and multiple sclerosis patients were profiled using high-throughput TCR beta sequencing. Susac syndrome patients met recently defined diagnostic criteria for definite or probable disease. CD8+ TEMRA cells were enriched by FACS, while bulk CD8+ and CD4+ T cells were purified by magnetic negative isolation. Blood was drawn into EDTA tubes, processed within 24 hours, and PBMCs were isolated by density gradient centrifugation. PBMCs destined for TCR sequencing were cryopreserved in liquid nitrogen and later thawed in a 37 °C water bath. Purity of sorted or isolated CD4+, CD8+ and CD8+ TEMRA cells was at least 90%.

Sequencing used CD4+ T cells from PBMCs. This clonotype originated in a human donor with Susac syndrome. The chain is encoded by TRBV7-9 joined to TRBJ2-2; 7 junctional bases match TRBD1. The nucleotides read TGTGCCAGCAGCTCGGGTCAGGGGGCCGGGGAGCTGTTTTTT. Its protein is CASSSGQGAGELFF.